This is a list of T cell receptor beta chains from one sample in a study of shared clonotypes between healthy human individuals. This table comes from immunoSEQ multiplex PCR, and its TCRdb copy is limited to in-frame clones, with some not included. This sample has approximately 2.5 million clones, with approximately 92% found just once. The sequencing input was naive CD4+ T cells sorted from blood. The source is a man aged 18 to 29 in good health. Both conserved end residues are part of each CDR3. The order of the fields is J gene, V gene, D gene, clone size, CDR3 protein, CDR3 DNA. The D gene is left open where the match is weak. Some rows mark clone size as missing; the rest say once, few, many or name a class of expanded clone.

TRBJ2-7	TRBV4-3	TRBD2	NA	CASSQDWLVGGGYEQYF	TGCGCCAGCAGCCAAGATTGGCTTGTTGGGGGGGGCTACGAGCAGTACTTC
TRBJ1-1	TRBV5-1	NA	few	CASSLEQGNTEAFF	TGCGCCAGCAGCTTGGAACAGGGGAACACTGAAGCTTTCTTT
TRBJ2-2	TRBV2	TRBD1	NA	CASSPGTGSTGELFF	TGTGCCAGCAGTCCCGGGACAGGTAGCACCGGGGAGCTGTTTTTT
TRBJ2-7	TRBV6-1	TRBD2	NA	CASDGLAGGYEQYF	TGTGCCAGCGACGGACTAGCGGGAGGCTACGAGCAGTACTTC
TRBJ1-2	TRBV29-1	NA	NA	CSVQDRNLLYGYTF	TGCAGCGTTCAGGACAGAAACCTCCTCTATGGCTACACCTTC
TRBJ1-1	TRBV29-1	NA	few	CSVEQGPEAFF	TGCAGCGTTGAACAGGGGCCTGAAGCTTTCTTT
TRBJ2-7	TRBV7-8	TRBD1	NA	CASSLTGTAISYEQYF	TGTGCCAGCAGCTTAACTGGGACAGCCATCTCCTACGAGCAGTACTTC
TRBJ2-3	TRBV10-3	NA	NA	CATLTAGTDTQYF	TGTGCCACCCTGACAGCCGGCACAGATACGCAGTATTTT
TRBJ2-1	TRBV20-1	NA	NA	CSALSPNEQFF	TGCAGTGCTCTGAGCCCGAATGAGCAGTTCTTC
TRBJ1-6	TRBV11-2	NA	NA	CASSLEGRGGHNSPLHF	TGTGCCAGCAGCTTAGAAGGTCGTGGGGGCCATAATTCACCCCTCCACTTT
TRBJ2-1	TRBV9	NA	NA	CASSFSGNEQFF	TGTGCCAGCAGCTTCTCGGGGAATGAGCAGTTCTTC
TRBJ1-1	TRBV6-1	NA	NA	CASTEQTNTEAFF	TGTGCCAGCACCGAACAGACAAACACTGAAGCTTTCTTT
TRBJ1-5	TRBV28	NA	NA	CASSLPLAGASNQPQHF	TGTGCCAGCAGTTTACCCCTCGCGGGAGCGAGCAATCAGCCCCAGCATTTT
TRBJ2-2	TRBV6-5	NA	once	CASSSMGGSTGELFF	TGTGCCAGCAGCTCAATGGGGGGCTCCACCGGGGAGCTGTTTTTT
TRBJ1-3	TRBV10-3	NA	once	CAISGDGFPGNTIYF	TGTGCCATCAGTGGGGACGGATTTCCTGGAAACACCATATATTTT
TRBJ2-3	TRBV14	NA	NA	CASSHYRDATDTQYF	TGTGCCAGCAGCCATTATAGGGACGCCACAGATACGCAGTATTTT
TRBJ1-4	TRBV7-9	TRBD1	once	CASSDRATNEKLFF	TGTGCCAGCAGCGACAGGGCAACTAATGAAAAACTGTTTTTT
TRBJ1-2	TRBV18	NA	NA	CASSPGETAYGYTF	TGTGCCAGCTCACCGGGGGAAACAGCCTATGGCTACACCTTC
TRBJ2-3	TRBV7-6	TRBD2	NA	CASSPPGGVTQYF	TGTGCCAGCAGCCCTCCTGGGGGGGTTACGCAGTATTTT
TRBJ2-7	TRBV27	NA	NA	CASGSLAGVGVEQYF	TGTGCCAGCGGTAGTCTAGCCGGAGTAGGTGTTGAGCAGTACTTC
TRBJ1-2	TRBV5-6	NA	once	CASSLDRANYGYTF	TGTGCCAGCAGCTTGGACAGGGCTAACTATGGCTACACCTTC
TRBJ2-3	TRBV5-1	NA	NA	CASSLEVEGFDTQYF	TGCGCCAGCAGCTTGGAAGTGGAGGGGTTCGATACGCAGTATTTT
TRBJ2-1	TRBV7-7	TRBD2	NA	CASSRTGGGFNEQFF	TGTGCTAGCAGCCGGACGGGAGGCGGATTCAATGAGCAGTTCTTC
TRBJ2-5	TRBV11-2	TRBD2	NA	CASSLAGGPGETQYF	TGTGCCAGCAGCTTAGCGGGGGGGCCGGGGGAGACCCAGTACTTC
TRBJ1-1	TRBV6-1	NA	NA	CASSFAFMNTEAFF	TGTGCCAGCAGTTTTGCATTCATGAACACTGAAGCTTTCTTT
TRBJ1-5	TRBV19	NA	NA	CASLGRSNQPQHF	TGTGCCAGCTTAGGACGGAGCAATCAGCCCCAGCATTTT
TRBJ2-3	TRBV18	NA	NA	CASSPIGGTDTQYF	TGTGCCAGCTCACCGATAGGAGGCACAGATACGCAGTATTTT
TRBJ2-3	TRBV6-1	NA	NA	CASSGGTQTTQYF	TGTGCCAGCAGTGGTGGGACCCAAACTACGCAGTATTTT
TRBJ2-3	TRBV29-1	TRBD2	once	CSVERTSGTSTDTQYF	TGCAGCGTTGAACGAACTAGCGGGACTAGCACAGATACGCAGTATTTT
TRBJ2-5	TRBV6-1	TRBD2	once	CASSEEYSGTKETQYF	TGTGCCAGCAGTGAAGAGTATAGCGGGACTAAAGAGACCCAGTACTTC
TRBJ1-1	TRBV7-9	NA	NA	CASSPEGPNTEAFF	TGTGCCAGCAGCCCAGAAGGACCTAACACTGAAGCTTTCTTT